This T cell receptor beta chain was identified during a study of T-cell memory formation after mild COVID-19. Study-wide findings and caveats: Certain responding clones were present in pre-infection memory, suggesting participation of cross-reactive memory.

The germline V gene encodes CDR1 SGHRS and CDR2 YFSETQ. The V end was cut by 9 bases, the J end by 0 bases, with 14 bases between. This CDR3 spans 14 amino acids. This clonotype came up a few times. Its specificity is not known. TCRdb re-called the 5' RACE reads with MiXCR, one entry per CDR3 protein. Here the sample spans about 560,000 distinct CDR3 sequences, roughly 21% being singletons. V is TRBV5-1 and J is TRBJ2-3; D might be TRBD2 (6 bases). This sequence originates from an adult woman who had mild COVID-19 (a few samples of this study predate the infection). Cell type and time point are not known. Sequenced: PBMCs or a T cell subset sorted from them (not recorded which). Written as DNA, the CDR3 is TGCGCCACCCGGGACTCCAAAAGCACAGATACGCAGTATTTT. Its protein is CATRDSKSTDTQYF.